This T cell receptor beta chain was sequenced during a study of T cell responses to AZD1222 COVID-19 vaccine. General study findings and limits: Only after the peak T cell response were repertoires sampled. Along spike, vaccine-associated CD4 TCRs were found throughout, with dominance at 160-218 and 743-854.

Second-dose intervals near 4 or 12 weeks were combined. Points on this clone: Antigen unknown.

Libraries were prepared by immunoSEQ multiplex PCR; TCRdb keeps only in-frame clonotypes and omits some of them. The sample lists about 120,000 clones, about 86% seen once, with less than 3.5% in the top ten. The ends were cut back, 7 bases at V and 5 bases at J, with 14 bases in the middle. The V gene's germline CDR1 is SQVTM and CDR2 ANQGSEA. CDR3 length: 12 residues. The chain carries TRBV29-1 and TRBJ2-5; TRBD1 is a possible D gene (6 bases). The receptor's source is an adult who received the AZD1222 COVID-19 vaccine. Material: peripheral blood, obtained 28 days after the second AZD1222 dose. For the CDR3, the DNA is TGCAGCGGGGTGGGGGCCGTTGAGACCCAGTACTTC. Protein: CSGVGAVETQYF. Full variable domain (remainder filled in from reference TRBV29-1 and TRBJ2-5): SAVISQKPSRDICQRGTSLTIQCQVDSQVTMMFWYRQQPGQSLTLIATANQGSEATYESGFVIDKFPISRPNLTFSTLTVSNMSPEDSSIYLCSGVGAVETQYFGPGTRLLVL.